The clone carrying this T cell receptor beta chain has just a few counts. The antigen is not known. The primer mix had 60 Vbeta and 13 Jbeta primers. Generated by immunoSEQ multiplex PCR, the TCRdb table keeps only in-frame clones and is missing some. The sample has roughly 140,000 clones, 64% seen once. This record comes from a study of cytomegalovirus exposure and HLA in healthy donors. Study-level points and caveats: Published work reported that the classifier diagnosed cytomegalovirus status with high specificity and sensitivity. Earlier results showed most TCR beta V segments being productive about 87% or about 30% of the time.

Germline V gene sequence: CDR1 SGHDT, CDR2 YYEEEE. Trimming cost V 4 bases and J 8 bases, with 15 bases left between them. This CDR3 has 13 amino acids. The chain links TRBV5-6 to TRBJ1-2; no definite D call. The sample comprised PBMCs. This clonotype was sampled from a woman aged 30 to 39 in good health and CMV-seropositive. CDR3 sequence: CASSLRSSEGYTF. DNA of the CDR3: TGTGCCAGCAGCCTGAGGTCCTCCGAGGGCTACACCTTC. Based on the CDR3 plus reference TRBV5-6 and TRBJ1-2, the full variable domain is DAGVTQSPTHLIKTRGQQVTLRCSPKSGHDTVSWYQQALGQGPQFIFQYYEEEERQRGNFPDRFSGHQFPNYSSELNVNALLLGDSALYLCASSLRSSEGYTFGSGTRLTVV.